The 14 T cell receptor beta chains given below trace back to one sample, sequenced in a study of human T cells and chemical hapten exposure. TCRdb re-called the RACE reads through MiXCR, storing one row per CDR3 protein. The sample consists of approximately 90,000 distinct CDR3 sequences, 25% to 35% of them appearing once. Time point in this sample: patch test 3, about 24 weeks after DPC sensitization. Treatment described: therapeutic diphenylcyclopropenone sensitization with weekly scalp DPC. Sequencing used whole blood, obtained in connection with sensitization to the hapten diphenylcyclopropenone (DPC). Receptors originate from a man in his forties with alopecia areata. Some clones in this sample may be carry-over from other donors' samples.

This clonotype was observed a handful of times. The chain links TRBV28 to TRBJ2-7, with 9 bases matching TRBD1. V shed 3 bases and J 5 bases; nucleotides not matched to a gene: 17. The germline gives CDR1 MDHEN, CDR2 SYDVKM. The CDR3 spans 18 residues. This CDR3 is CASSFLIRTGEDNDEQYF. The DNA for the CDR3 is TGTGCCAGCAGTTTTCTAATCCGGACAGGGGAGGACAATGACGAGCAGTACTTC.

This clonotype was counted only a few times. This chain connects TRBV5-1 to TRBJ2-2, with TRBD1 matching 7 bases. The CDR3 runs to 14 residues. The V gene end was trimmed by 0 bases and the J gene end by 14 bases; junction bases not matched to a gene: 10. The germline gives CDR1 SGHRS, CDR2 YFSETQ. In nucleotides, the CDR3 is TGCGCCAGCAGCTTGGCCTCGCGTCAGGGGGTACTGTTTTTT. Its protein is CASSLASRQGVLFF.

This clonotype was picked up one time. CDR3 bases: TGTGCCAGCAGCTTACTACTAGCGGGAGGCAATGAGCAGTTCTTC. It yields the protein CASSLLLAGGNEQFF. The V call is TRBV11-2, the J call TRBJ2-1, with 12 nucleotides matching TRBD2. The length of the CDR3 is 15 residues. Germline-derived CDR1 and CDR2 are SGHAT and FQNNGV. The ends lost 2 bases at V and 6 bases at J; junction bases unmatched: 2.

This clonotype was seen only a few times. The rearrangement joins TRBV3-1 to TRBJ1-2; 7 bases agree with TRBD1. Unmatched junction bases numbered 5, after V lost 1 base and J lost 3 bases. CDR3 length: 15 residues. CDR1 and CDR2 (germline): LGHDT, YNNKEL (reference sequence). The CDR3: CASSQAGTGDYGYTF. CDR3 DNA: TGTGCCAGCAGCCAAGCAGGAACAGGGGACTATGGCTACACCTTC.

Only a few counts were recorded for this clonotype. The genes are TRBV20-1 and TRBJ2-3; D could derive from TRBD1 or TRBD2 (5 bases each). The CDR3 contains 11 residues. Germline V lookup: CDR1 DFQATT, CDR2 SNEGSKA (reference sequence). V gave up 7 bases and J gave up 6 bases, with 11 bases separating them. Here the CDR3 reads CSENEGDTQYF. The CDR3 nucleotides read TGCAGTGAAAACGAGGGGGATACGCAGTATTTT.

In its sample, this clonotype was seen a few times. The chain carries TRBV9 and TRBJ1-1, with TRBD1 identical over 9 bases. V dropped 3 bases and J dropped 1; count of bases not matched to a gene: 4. Germline V gene lookup returns CDR1 SGDLS and CDR2 YYNGEE. CDR3 length: 15 residues. This CDR3 reads CASSEDRGRNTEAFF. The CDR3 DNA is TGTGCCAGCAGCGAAGACAGGGGGAGGAACACTGAAGCTTTCTTT.

The chain combines TRBV5-5 with TRBJ2-3; the D gene is possibly TRBD2 (6 bases). Germline CDR1 is SGHKS and CDR2 is YYEKEE (reference sequence). The CDR3 loop spans 16 amino acids. V was trimmed by 2 bases and J by 1 base, leaving 14 bases between them. CDR3 DNA sequence: TGTGCCAGCAGCTTCGGACTATTTATGGGCACAGATACGCAGTATTTT. Amino acids: CASSFGLFMGTDTQYF.

The rearrangement links TRBV2 to TRBJ2-3; TRBD2 aligns across 8 bases. CDR3 size: 16 residues. J lost 3 bases, V lost 6 bases, and 11 bases had no gene match. CDR1 SNHLY and CDR2 FYNNEI come from the germline V gene. This chain's CDR3 is CASRVMGASGTDTQYF. The CDR3 region has the DNA TGTGCCAGCAGAGTGATGGGGGCTAGCGGGACAGATACGCAGTATTTT.

There are a few counts of this clonotype. The chain links TRBV6-5 to TRBJ1-4; 8 bases line up with TRBD1. Trimming cost V 5 bases and J 8 bases; bases outside gene matches: 1. The CDR3 consists of 12 residues. Germline CDR1 reads MNHEY; CDR2 reads SVGAGI. The CDR3 spells CASSHRGEKLFF. The CDR3 DNA reads as TGTGCCAGCAGTCACAGGGGGGAAAAACTGTTTTTT.

This clonotype was detected only a few times. The chain is built from TRBV25-1 and TRBJ2-7; no definite D call. Trimming pared 8 bases from V and 5 bases from J, leaving 13 bases between. This CDR3 region has 12 residues. CDR1 and CDR2 (germline): MGHDK, SYGVNS. CDR3 nucleotides: TGTGCCAGCTTCGATACGAGCCACGAGCAGTACTTC. Protein: CASFDTSHEQYF.

This sequence joins TRBV7-2 and TRBJ2-1, with D perhaps TRBD2 (5 bases). The germline gives CDR1 SGHTA, CDR2 FQGNSA. Trimming pared 3 bases from V and 4 bases from J, leaving 13 bases between. The CDR3 has 15 residues. The DNA for the CDR3 is TGTGCCAGCAGCTTCGACGGGAATTCATACAATGAGCAGTTCTTC. It is translated as CASSFDGNSYNEQFF.

The J gene is TRBJ2-5, the V gene TRBV24-1, with 7 nucleotides matching TRBD1. This CDR3 is built from 16 residues. The germline V gene has CDR1 KGHDR and CDR2 SFDVKD. The V and J ends lost 4 bases and 0 bases, in that order; junction bases with no gene match: 7. CDR3 in DNA: TGTGCCACCAGTGAACCTGGGACAGCCGACCAAGAGACCCAGTACTTC. It translates to CATSEPGTADQETQYF.

The V gene is TRBV7-8, the J gene TRBJ2-3, with a weak D call TRBD1 (8 bases). The CDR3 totals 12 residues. Trimming cost V 1 base and J 13 bases, with 12 bases left between them. Germline V gene sequence: CDR1 SGHVS, CDR2 FQNEAQ. Here the CDR3 reads CASSLDRGREYF. As DNA, the CDR3 is TGTGCCAGCAGCTTAGACAGGGGGAGGGAGTATTTT.

With respect to this clonotype: One base away lies a much larger clone, so this may be a sequencing read error. This sequence joins TRBV12-3 or TRBV12-4 and TRBJ2-3, with 9 bases that match TRBD2. V shed 10 bases and J 1 base; nucleotides not matched to a gene: 3. The CDR3 consists of 13 residues. CDR3 nucleotide sequence: TGTGCCATCAGGACTAGCGGCACAGATACGCAGTATTTT. Translating it yields CAIRTSGTDTQYF.